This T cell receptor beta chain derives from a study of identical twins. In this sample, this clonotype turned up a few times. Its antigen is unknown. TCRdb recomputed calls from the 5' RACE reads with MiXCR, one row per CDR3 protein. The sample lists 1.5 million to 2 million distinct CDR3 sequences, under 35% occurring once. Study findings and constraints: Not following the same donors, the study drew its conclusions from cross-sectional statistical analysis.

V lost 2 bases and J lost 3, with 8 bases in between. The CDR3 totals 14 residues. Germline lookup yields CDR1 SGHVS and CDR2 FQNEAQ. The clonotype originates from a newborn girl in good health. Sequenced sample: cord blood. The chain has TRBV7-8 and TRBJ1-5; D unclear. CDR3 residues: CASSLREINQPQHF. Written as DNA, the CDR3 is TGTGCCAGCAGCTTAAGGGAAATCAATCAGCCCCAGCATTTT.